This is a list of T cell receptor beta chains from one sample in a study of cytomegalovirus exposure and HLA in healthy donors. Only in-frame clones appear in the TCRdb table, and some are missing; sequencing was by immunoSEQ multiplex PCR. Of about 140,000 clones detected, approximately 82% appear once; the ten largest clones hold around 1.5%. Material: PBMCs. The receptors were sampled from a young man in good health and CMV-seropositive. Each CDR3 is given with its conserved first and last residue. D genes are given only for firm matches. Only part of the rows carry a size: once, few, many, or a class if the clone is expanded.

d_call	j_call	v_call	clone_size	cdr3_nt	cdr3_aa
TRBD1	TRBJ1-2	TRBV19	-	TGTGCCAGTAGTATGGGACAGGCGTCTAACTATGGCTACACCTTC	CASSMGQASNYGYTF
TRBD2	TRBJ2-5	TRBV5-1	-	TGCGCCAGCAGCTTGGTAATTGCGGGAGTTGAGACCCAGTACTTC	CASSLVIAGVETQYF
TRBD2	TRBJ2-1	TRBV7-9	-	TGTGCCAGCAGCTTAAGGGTGGCGGGAGAGAGAAGTGGGCAGTTCTTC	CASSLRVAGERSGQFF
TRBD2	TRBJ2-1	TRBV5-4	-	TGTGCCAGCAGCAAGATAGCGGGAGGGCGGGTCAATGAGCAGTTCTTC	CASSKIAGGRVNEQFF
-	TRBJ1-1	TRBV28	-	TGTGCCAGCAGTCCTCTGACGGGGGTGGGTGAAGCTTTCTTT	CASSPLTGVGEAFF
-	TRBJ2-5	TRBV7-7	-	TGTGCTAGCAGCTTCGCAGGGGGAGGAGAGACCCAGTACTTC	CASSFAGGGETQYF
-	TRBJ1-1	TRBV4-1	-	TGCGCCAGCAGCCAAGACGGACTGTTGAACACTGAAGCTTTCTTT	CASSQDGLLNTEAFF
TRBD1	TRBJ1-5	TRBV28	-	TGTGCCAGCAGAAAATCAGGGGGAAATCAGCCCCAGCATTTT	CASRKSGGNQPQHF
-	TRBJ1-6	TRBV7-9	-	TGTGCCAGCAGCGCGACTCGGGGGAATAATTCACCCCTCCACTTT	CASSATRGNNSPLHF
-	TRBJ1-2	TRBV14	-	TGTGCCAGCAGCCAAGTTAACAGTGACTATGGCTACACCTTC	CASSQVNSDYGYTF
-	TRBJ2-7	TRBV28	-	TGTGCCAGCAGTTTTTATTACGAGCAGTACTTC	CASSFYYEQYF
-	TRBJ2-1	TRBV30	-	TGTGCCTGGAGTCCCGCCTCGAGCTACAATGAGCAGTTCTTC	CAWSPASSYNEQFF
TRBD1	TRBJ2-1	TRBV6-1	-	TGTGCCAGCAGTGAAGGACAGGGGGTTTACAATGAGCAGTTCTTC	CASSEGQGVYNEQFF
-	TRBJ2-7	TRBV15	-	TGTGCCACCAGCAGAGAGGCTAGCGCGTCCTACGAGCAGTACTTC	CATSREASASYEQYF
TRBD1	TRBJ1-2	TRBV6-5	-	TGTGCCAGCAGTCGGGACAGGAGGGACGGCTACACCTTC	CASSRDRRDGYTF
-	TRBJ2-3	TRBV5-4	-	TGTGCCAGCAGGCCGGCCGGGTTTTGGAGCACAGATACGCAGTATTTT	CASRPAGFWSTDTQYF
TRBD2	TRBJ2-7	TRBV7-6	-	TGTGCCAGCAGCGCGGGGGGCGGGAGCGCCCTGTACGAGCAGTACTTC	CASSAGGGSALYEQYF
-	TRBJ2-3	TRBV21-1	-	TGTGCCAGCAGCAAAGGGGGCCCAAACCCCGCGGATACGCAGTATTTT	CASSKGGPNPADTQYF
TRBD1	TRBJ1-3	TRBV5-1	-	TGCGCCAGCAGCTTGGGAGGGGGCCTTGGAAACACCATATATTTT	CASSLGGGLGNTIYF
-	TRBJ2-1	TRBV10-3	once	TGTGCCATCAACAGGCAGGAGGGCGATGAGCAGTTCTTC	CAINRQEGDEQFF
TRBD1	TRBJ2-3	TRBV7-2	-	TGTGCCAGCAGCGCCGGGACAGAAGGAGATACGCAGTATTTT	CASSAGTEGDTQYF
TRBD1	TRBJ2-7	TRBV2	-	TGTGCCAGCAGTAACCGACAGGGATCCTACGAGCAGTACTTC	CASSNRQGSYEQYF
TRBD2	TRBJ2-1	TRBV5-1	-	TGCGCCAGCAGCATCTCGAGTTTAGCGGGGGCTGATAGGAATGAGCAGTTCTTC	CASSISSLAGADRNEQFF
TRBD1	TRBJ1-5	TRBV27	-	TGTGCCAGCAGAACAGGTGGACAGGGCCATCAGCCCCAGCATTTT	CASRTGGQGHQPQHF
-	TRBJ2-3	TRBV30	-	TGTGCCTGGAGTGCAACACCTCGGGGGGCCGGCACAGATACGCAGTATTTT	CAWSATPRGAGTDTQYF
-	TRBJ2-2	TRBV2	few	TGTGCCAGCAGGCTCGATGGGGGCGGGAACACCGGGGAGCTGTTTTTT	CASRLDGGGNTGELFF
-	TRBJ1-2	TRBV5-1	-	TGCGCCAGCAGCTTGGTACGGTTTGATGGCTACACCTTC	CASSLVRFDGYTF
-	TRBJ1-2	TRBV28	-	TGTGCCAGCACCCGGACAGCCTCTTTCTATGGCTACACCTTC	CASTRTASFYGYTF
-	TRBJ1-6	TRBV5-4	-	TGTGCCAGCAGCGGCATCCAGGGAAATTCACCCCTCCACTTT	CASSGIQGNSPLHF
TRBD1	TRBJ1-5	TRBV27	-	TGTGCCAGCAGTCTAACAGGGGATAGGCAGCCCCAGCATTTT	CASSLTGDRQPQHF
TRBD1	TRBJ2-5	TRBV30	once	TGTGCCTGGAGTAGCAGGGGGCGAGAGACCCAGTACTTC	CAWSSRGRETQYF
TRBD2	TRBJ2-7	TRBV7-2	-	TGTGCCAGCAGCTTAGGACTAGCGGGAGGCGAGCAGTACTTC	CASSLGLAGGEQYF
TRBD1	TRBJ2-7	TRBV30	-	TGTGCCTGGAGTGAACAGGGGGTCGAGCAGTACTTC	CAWSEQGVEQYF
TRBD2	TRBJ2-1	TRBV7-3	-	TGTGCCAGCAGCCAGGGGACTAGCGGGGGGGTGGTAGATGAGCAGTTCTTC	CASSQGTSGGVVDEQFF
TRBD2	TRBJ2-3	TRBV19	-	TGTGCCAGTAGTAGTGGACTAGCGTCAGATACGCAGTATTTT	CASSSGLASDTQYF
TRBD1	TRBJ1-5	TRBV2	-	TGTGCCAGCATGAGGGGACAGGGCCGCAATCAGCCCCAGCATTTT	CASMRGQGRNQPQHF
-	TRBJ2-5	TRBV7-2	-	TGTGCCAGCAGCTTAGGCCCCAGGGGCCAAGAGACCCAGTACTTC	CASSLGPRGQETQYF
-	TRBJ1-1	TRBV5-4	few	TGTGCCAGCAGCTACGGACAGTCGAGAGCCATGAACACTGAAGCTTTCTTT	CASSYGQSRAMNTEAFF
-	TRBJ2-1	TRBV10-1	-	TGCGCCAGCAGTGAAACTAGTGGCGGAAATGAGCAGTTCTTC	CASSETSGGNEQFF
TRBD2	TRBJ2-7	TRBV28	-	TGTGCCAGCAGAGGGGGGACTAGCGGGACTCCCTCCTACGAGCAGTACTTC	CASRGGTSGTPSYEQYF
-	TRBJ1-1	TRBV7-9	few	TGTGCCAGCAGCCCGTGGAACGAGGACTATGAAGCTTTCTTT	CASSPWNEDYEAFF
-	TRBJ1-1	TRBV6-5	-	TGTGCCAGCTCGATAGAAGGAGAGAACACTGAAGCTTTCTTT	CASSIEGENTEAFF
TRBD1	TRBJ1-2	TRBV5-6	few	TGTGCCAGCAGCTCGCTCGGGACAGTTCATAACTATGGCTACACCTTC	CASSSLGTVHNYGYTF
-	TRBJ1-2	TRBV4-2	-	TGTGCCAGCAGCCAAGATTCGGCAGCGTACTATGGCTACACCTTC	CASSQDSAAYYGYTF
TRBD1	TRBJ1-6	TRBV30	-	TGTGCCCGGAGGGACAGTGGAAATAATTCACCCCTCCACTTT	CARRDSGNNSPLHF
-	TRBJ2-3	TRBV7-9	-	TGTTCCAGCAGCTTAGGACTGAGCACAGATACGCAGTATTTT	CSSSLGLSTDTQYF
-	TRBJ1-1	TRBV7-2	-	TGTGCCAGCAGCCCAAGACACGAAACGAACACTGAAGCTTTCTTT	CASSPRHETNTEAFF
-	TRBJ2-3	TRBV2	once	TGTGCCAGCAGCCTTAGCACAGATACGCAGTATTTT	CASSLSTDTQYF
-	TRBJ2-7	TRBV19	once	TGTGCCAGTAGTATTTCCCCCACCTACGAGCAGTACTTC	CASSISPTYEQYF
TRBD2	TRBJ2-7	TRBV6-1	-	TGTGCCAGCAGTGTCCTAGCGGGGGGGAACGACGAGCAGTACTTC	CASSVLAGGNDEQYF
-	TRBJ2-2	TRBV18	-	TGTGCCAGCTCACCGATGGACAACCCGAACACCGGGGAGCTGTTTTTT	CASSPMDNPNTGELFF
TRBD2	TRBJ2-7	TRBV29-1	-	TGCAGCGTTGAATCTCGGGGGGTTTCCTACGAGCAGTACTTC	CSVESRGVSYEQYF
-	TRBJ1-6	TRBV30	-	TGTGCCTGGAGTGACCTGGGGGCCTCTTCACCCCTCCACTTT	CAWSDLGASSPLHF
TRBD1	TRBJ1-2	TRBV5-1	-	TGCGCCAGCAGCGTCCGACAGGGGCACTATGGCTACACCTTC	CASSVRQGHYGYTF